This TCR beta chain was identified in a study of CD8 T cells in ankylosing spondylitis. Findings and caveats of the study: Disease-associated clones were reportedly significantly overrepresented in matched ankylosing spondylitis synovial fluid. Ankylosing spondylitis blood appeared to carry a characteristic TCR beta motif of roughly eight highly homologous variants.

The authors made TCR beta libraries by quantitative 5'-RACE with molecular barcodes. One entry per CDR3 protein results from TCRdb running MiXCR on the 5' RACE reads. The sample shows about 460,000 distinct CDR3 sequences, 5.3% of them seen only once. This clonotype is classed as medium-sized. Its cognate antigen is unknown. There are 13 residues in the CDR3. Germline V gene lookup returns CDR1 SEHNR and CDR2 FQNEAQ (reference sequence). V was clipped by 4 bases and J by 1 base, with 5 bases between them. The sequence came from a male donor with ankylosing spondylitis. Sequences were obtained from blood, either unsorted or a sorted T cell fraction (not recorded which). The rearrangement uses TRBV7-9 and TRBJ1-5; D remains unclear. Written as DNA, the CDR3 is TGTGCCAGCAGCTCTACAAGCAATCAGCCCCAGCATTTT. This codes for CASSSTSNQPQHF.